This section outlines one T cell receptor (beta chain) sequence together with its context. Its antigen is not identified. This sample is drawn from a study of T cell responses to AZD1222 COVID-19 vaccine. Looking at the study overall: Pooled in the analysis were second doses at about 4 or about 12 weeks. General study findings and limits: Among spike-specific TCRs, nearly half reportedly target unmutated variant regions. There were vaccine-associated CD4 TCRs across spike, dominant at 160-218 and 743-854.

Sequencing used immunoSEQ multiplex PCR; TCRdb keeps in-frame clones, though not all of them. The repertoire consists of about 130,000 clones, with approximately 88% occurring once and the leading ten covering under 7%. The CDR3 totals 14 residues. V was trimmed by 0 bases and J by 8 bases, leaving 13 bases between them. Germline loops: CDR1 LGHNA, CDR2 YNFKEQ. This chain joins TRBV4-2 and TRBJ1-2, with D tentatively TRBD1 (5 bases). The sample here was peripheral blood, taken on day 0 of AZD1222 vaccination. This sequence originates from an adult in good health. This chain's CDR3 is CASSQDPQGGGYTF. The CDR3 bases are TGTGCCAGCAGCCAAGACCCGCAGGGCGGGGGCTACACCTTC.